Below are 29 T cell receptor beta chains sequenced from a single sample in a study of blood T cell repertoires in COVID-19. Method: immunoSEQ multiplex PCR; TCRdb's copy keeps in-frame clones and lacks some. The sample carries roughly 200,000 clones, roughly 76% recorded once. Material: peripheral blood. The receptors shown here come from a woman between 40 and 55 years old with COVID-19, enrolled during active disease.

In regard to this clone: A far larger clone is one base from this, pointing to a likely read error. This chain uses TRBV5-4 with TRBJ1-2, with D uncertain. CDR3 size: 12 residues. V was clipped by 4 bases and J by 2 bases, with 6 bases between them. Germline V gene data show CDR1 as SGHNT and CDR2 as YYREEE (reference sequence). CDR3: CASSPRNYGYTF. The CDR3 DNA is TGTGCCAGCAGCCCCCGGAACTATGGCTACACCTTC. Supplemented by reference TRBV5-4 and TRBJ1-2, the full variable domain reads ETGVTQSPTHLIKTRGQQVTLRCSSQSGHNTVSWYQQALGQGPQFIFQYYREEENGRGNFPPRFSGLQFPNYSSELNVNALELDDSALYLCASSPRNYGYTFGSGTRLTVV.

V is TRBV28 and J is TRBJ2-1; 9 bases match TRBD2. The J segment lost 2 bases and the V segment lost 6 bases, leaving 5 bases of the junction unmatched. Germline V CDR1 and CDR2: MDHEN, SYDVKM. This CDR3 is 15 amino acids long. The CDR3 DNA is TGTGCCAGCAGCGCTAGCGGGACTACCTACAATGAGCAGTTCTTC. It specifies CASSASGTTYNEQFF.

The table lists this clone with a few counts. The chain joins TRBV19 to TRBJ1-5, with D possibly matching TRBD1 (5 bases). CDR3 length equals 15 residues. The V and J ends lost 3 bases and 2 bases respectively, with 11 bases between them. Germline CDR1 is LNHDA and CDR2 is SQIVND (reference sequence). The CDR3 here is CASSIWTSGNQPQHF. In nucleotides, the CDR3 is TGTGCCAGTAGTATTTGGACATCCGGCAATCAGCCCCAGCATTTT.

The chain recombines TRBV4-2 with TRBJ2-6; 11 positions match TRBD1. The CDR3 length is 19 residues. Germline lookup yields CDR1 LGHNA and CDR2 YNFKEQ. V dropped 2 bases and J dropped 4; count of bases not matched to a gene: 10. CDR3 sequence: CASSQKGTGGLIGANVLTF. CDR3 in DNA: TGTGCCAGCAGCCAAAAAGGGACAGGGGGTTTGATCGGGGCCAACGTCCTGACTTTC.

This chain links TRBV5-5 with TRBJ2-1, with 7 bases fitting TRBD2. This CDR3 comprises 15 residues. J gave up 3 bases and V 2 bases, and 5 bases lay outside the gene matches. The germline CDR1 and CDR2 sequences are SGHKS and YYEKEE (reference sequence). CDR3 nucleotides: TGTGCCAGCAGCTTTTCCGGGGGGATCTACAATGAGCAGTTCTTC. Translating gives CASSFSGGIYNEQFF.

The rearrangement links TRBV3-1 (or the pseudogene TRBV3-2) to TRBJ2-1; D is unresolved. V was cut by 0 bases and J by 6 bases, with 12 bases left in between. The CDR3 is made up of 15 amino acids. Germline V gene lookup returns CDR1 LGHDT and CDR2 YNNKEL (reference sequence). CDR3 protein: CASSQDDFRINEQFF. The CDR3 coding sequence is TGTGCCAGCAGCCAAGATGACTTCCGTATCAATGAGCAGTTCTTC.

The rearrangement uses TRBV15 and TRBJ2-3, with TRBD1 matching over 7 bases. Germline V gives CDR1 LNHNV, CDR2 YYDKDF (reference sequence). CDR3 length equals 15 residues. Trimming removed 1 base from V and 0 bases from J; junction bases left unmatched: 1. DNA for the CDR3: TGTGCCACCAGCAGAGGACAGGGAAGCACAGATACGCAGTATTTT. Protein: CATSRGQGSTDTQYF.

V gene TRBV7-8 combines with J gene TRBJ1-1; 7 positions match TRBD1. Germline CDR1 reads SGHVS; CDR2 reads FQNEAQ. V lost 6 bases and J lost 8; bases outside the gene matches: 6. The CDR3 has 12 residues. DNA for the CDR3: TGTGCCAGCAGTCCCCAGACAGGGGAAGCTTTCTTT. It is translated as CASSPQTGEAFF. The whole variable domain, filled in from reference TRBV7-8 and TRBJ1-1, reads GAGVSQSPRYKVAKRGQDVALRCDPISGHVSLFWYQQALGQGPEFLTYFQNEAQLDKSGLPSDRFFAERPEGSVSTLKIQRTQQEDSAVYLCASSPQTGEAFFGQGTRLTVV.

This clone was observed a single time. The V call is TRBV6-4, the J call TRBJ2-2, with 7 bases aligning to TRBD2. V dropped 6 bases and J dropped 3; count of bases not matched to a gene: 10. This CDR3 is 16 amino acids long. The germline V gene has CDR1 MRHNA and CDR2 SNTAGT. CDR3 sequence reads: CASRFNSGYYTGELFF. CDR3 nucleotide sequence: TGTGCCAGCAGATTTAATAGCGGGTATTACACCGGGGAGCTGTTTTTT.

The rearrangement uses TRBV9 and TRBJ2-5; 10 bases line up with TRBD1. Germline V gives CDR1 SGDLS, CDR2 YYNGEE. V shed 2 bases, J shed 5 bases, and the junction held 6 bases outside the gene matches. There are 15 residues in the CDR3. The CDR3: CASSVQTGGFETQYF. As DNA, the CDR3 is TGTGCCAGCAGCGTCCAGACAGGGGGCTTCGAGACCCAGTACTTC. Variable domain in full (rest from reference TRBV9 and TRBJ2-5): DSGVTQTPKHLITATGQRVTLRCSPRSGDLSVYWYQQSLDQGLQFLIQYYNGEERAKGNILERFSAQQFPDLHSELNLSSLELGDSALYFCASSVQTGGFETQYFGPGTRLLVL.

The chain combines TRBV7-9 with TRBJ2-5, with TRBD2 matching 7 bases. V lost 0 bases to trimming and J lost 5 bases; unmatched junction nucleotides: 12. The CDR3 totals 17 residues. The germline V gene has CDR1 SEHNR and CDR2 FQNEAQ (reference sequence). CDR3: CASSLAAGAINLETQYF. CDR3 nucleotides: TGTGCCAGCAGCTTAGCGGCGGGAGCTATTAATCTGGAGACCCAGTACTTC.

This CDR3 reads CASMSGSTDTQYF. The CDR3 nucleotides are TGTGCTAGCATGTCGGGTAGCACAGATACGCAGTATTTT. J is TRBJ2-3 and V is TRBV12-5; D gene ambiguous. CDR3 size: 13 residues. Trimming left V 9 bases short and J 0 bases short, with 10 bases between. Germline CDR1 LGHNT, CDR2 FRNRAP.

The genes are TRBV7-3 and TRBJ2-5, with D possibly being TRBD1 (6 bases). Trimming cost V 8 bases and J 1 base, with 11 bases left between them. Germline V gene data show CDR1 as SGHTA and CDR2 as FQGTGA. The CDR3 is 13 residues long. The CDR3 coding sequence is TGTGCCAGCGCTACAGGGCTCCAAGAGACCCAGTACTTC. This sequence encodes CASATGLQETQYF.

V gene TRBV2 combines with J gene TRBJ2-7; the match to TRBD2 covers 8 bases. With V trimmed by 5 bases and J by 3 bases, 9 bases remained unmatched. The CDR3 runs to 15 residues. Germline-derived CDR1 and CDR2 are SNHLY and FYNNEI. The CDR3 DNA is TGTGCCAGCAGTAGATCACTAGCGGCAGACTACGAGCAGTACTTC. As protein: CASSRSLAADYEQYF.

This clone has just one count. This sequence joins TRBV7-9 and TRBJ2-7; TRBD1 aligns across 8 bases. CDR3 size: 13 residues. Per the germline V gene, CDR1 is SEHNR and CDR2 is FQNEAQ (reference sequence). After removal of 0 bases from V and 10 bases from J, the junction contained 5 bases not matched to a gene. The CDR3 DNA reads TGTGCCAGCAGCTTAGCAGGGGACAGGCAACAGTACGTC. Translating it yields CASSLAGDRQQYV.

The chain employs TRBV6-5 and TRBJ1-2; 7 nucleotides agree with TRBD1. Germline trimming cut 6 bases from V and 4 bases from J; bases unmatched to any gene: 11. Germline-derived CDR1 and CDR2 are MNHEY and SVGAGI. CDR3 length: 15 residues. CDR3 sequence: CASRDRTGFLYGYTF. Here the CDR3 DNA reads TGTGCCAGCAGGGATAGGACAGGCTTCCTCTATGGCTACACCTTC.

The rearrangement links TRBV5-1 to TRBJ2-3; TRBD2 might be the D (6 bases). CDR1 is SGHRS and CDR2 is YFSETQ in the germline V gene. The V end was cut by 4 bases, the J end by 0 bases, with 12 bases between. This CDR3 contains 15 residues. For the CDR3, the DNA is TGCGCCAGCAGCCGAGGCGGAGGGAGCACAGATACGCAGTATTTT. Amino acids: CASSRGGGSTDTQYF.

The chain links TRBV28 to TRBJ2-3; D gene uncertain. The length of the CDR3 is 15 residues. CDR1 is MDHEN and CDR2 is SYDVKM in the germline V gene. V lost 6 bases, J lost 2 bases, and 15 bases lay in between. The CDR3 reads CASSSVGTTTDTQYF. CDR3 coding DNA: TGTGCCAGCAGCTCTGTGGGCACAACCACAGATACGCAGTATTTT.

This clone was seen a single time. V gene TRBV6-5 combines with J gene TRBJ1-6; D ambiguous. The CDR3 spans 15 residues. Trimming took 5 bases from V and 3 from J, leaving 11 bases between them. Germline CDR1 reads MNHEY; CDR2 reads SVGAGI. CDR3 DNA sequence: TGTGCCAGCAGTCTGACCCAGGTCTATAATTCACCCCTCCACTTT. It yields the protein CASSLTQVYNSPLHF.

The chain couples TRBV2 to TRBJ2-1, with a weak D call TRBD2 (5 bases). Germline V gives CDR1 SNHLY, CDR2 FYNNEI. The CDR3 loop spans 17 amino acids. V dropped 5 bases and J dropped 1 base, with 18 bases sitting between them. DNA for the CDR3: TGTGCCAGCAGTTTCAGCACCACCCGAGGGTCCTACAATGAGCAGTTCTTC. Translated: CASSFSTTRGSYNEQFF.

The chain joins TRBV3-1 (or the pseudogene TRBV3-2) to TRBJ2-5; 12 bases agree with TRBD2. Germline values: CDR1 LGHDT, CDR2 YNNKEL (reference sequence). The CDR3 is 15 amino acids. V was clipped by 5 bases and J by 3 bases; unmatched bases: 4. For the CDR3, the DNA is TGTGCCAGCAGCAACGGACTAGCGGGGAAAGAGACCCAGTACTTC. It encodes CASSNGLAGKETQYF.

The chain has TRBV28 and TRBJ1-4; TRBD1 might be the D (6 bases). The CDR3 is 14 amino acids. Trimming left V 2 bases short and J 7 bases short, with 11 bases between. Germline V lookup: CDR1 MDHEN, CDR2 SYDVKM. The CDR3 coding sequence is TGTGCCAGCAGTTTAGAACAGGGTCGTGAAAAACTGTTTTTT. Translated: CASSLEQGREKLFF.

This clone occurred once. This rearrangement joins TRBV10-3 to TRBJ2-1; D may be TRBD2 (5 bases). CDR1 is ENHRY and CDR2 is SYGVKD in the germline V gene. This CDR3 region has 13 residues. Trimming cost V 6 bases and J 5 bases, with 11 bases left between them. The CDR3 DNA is TGTGCCATCAGCTATGACTATAACAATGAGCAGTTCTTC. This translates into CAISYDYNNEQFF.

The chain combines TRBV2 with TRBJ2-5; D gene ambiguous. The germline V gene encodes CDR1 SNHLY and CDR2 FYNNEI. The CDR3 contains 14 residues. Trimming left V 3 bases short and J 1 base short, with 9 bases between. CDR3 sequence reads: CASSDSHIQETQYF. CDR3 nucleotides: TGTGCCAGCAGTGATAGTCATATCCAAGAGACCCAGTACTTC.

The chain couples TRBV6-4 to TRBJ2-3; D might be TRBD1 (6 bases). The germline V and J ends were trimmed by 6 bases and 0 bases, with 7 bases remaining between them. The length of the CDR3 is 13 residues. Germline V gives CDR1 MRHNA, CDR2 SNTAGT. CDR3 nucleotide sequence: TGTGCCAGCAGCGGACAGAGCACAGATACGCAGTATTTT. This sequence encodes CASSGQSTDTQYF.

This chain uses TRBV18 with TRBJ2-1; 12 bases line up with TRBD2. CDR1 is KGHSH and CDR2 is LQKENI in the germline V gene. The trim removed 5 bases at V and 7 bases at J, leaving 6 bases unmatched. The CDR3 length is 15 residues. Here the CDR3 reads CASSTSGTSGNEQFF. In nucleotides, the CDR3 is TGTGCCAGCTCAACTAGCGGGACTAGCGGGAATGAGCAGTTCTTC. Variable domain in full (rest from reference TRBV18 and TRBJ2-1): NAGVMQNPRHLVRRRGQEARLRCSPMKGHSHVYWYRQLPEEGLKFMVYLQKENIIDESGMPKERFSAEFPKEGPSILRIQQVVRGDSAAYFCASSTSGTSGNEQFFGPGTRLTVL.

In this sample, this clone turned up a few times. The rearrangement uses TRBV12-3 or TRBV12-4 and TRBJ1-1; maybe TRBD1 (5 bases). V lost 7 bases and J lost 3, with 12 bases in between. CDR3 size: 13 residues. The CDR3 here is CASTLPGYTEAFF. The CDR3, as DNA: TGTGCCAGCACACTTCCAGGGTACACTGAAGCTTTCTTT.

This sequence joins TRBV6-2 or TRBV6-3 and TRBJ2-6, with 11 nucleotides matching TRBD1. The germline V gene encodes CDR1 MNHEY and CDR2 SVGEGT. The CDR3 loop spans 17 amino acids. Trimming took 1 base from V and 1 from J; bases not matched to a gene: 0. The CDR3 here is CASSYWDRGSGANVLTF. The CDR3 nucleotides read TGTGCCAGCAGTTACTGGGACAGGGGGTCTGGGGCCAACGTCCTGACTTTC.

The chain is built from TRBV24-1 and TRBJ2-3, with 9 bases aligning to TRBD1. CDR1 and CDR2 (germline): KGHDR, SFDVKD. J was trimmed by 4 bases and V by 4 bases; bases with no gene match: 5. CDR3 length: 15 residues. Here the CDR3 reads CATSDLQGAADTQYF. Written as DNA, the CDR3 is TGTGCCACCAGTGACCTACAGGGGGCCGCAGATACGCAGTATTTT.